The rows below give T cell receptor beta chains drawn from one sample of a study of T cells in Graves' hyperthyroidism and ophthalmopathy. TCRdb re-called the multiplex PCR reads with MiXCR, one entry per CDR3 protein. This table has hundreds of thousands of distinct CDR3 sequences, 38% appearing once. The sequenced sample was blood. These receptors all stem from a man aged 18 to 29 with Graves' hyperthyroidism. Each CDR3 is given without its conserved first and last residue.

j_gene: TRBJ2-5; v_gene: TRBV29-1; CDR3aa: SVPRGQGMETQY
j_gene: TRBJ1-6; v_gene: TRBV20-1; CDR3aa: SANGEKGSYNSPLH
j_gene: TRBJ2-7; v_gene: TRBV6-1; CDR3aa: ASSERTGILYEQY
j_gene: TRBJ2-2; v_gene: TRBV7-2; CDR3aa: ASSSDYAGELF
j_gene: TRBJ1-2; v_gene: TRBV6-5; CDR3aa: ASSYSLSVGGGYT
j_gene: TRBJ2-2; v_gene: TRBV10-3; CDR3aa: ATGSDRGAGELF
j_gene: TRBJ2-5; v_gene: TRBV6-5; CDR3aa: ASSRDPGQETQY
j_gene: TRBJ1-1; v_gene: TRBV2; CDR3aa: ASSDREGGEAF
j_gene: TRBJ1-1; v_gene: TRBV19; CDR3aa: ASSLGTGRNTEAF
j_gene: TRBJ2-7; v_gene: TRBV20-1; CDR3aa: SARIGGSYEQY
j_gene: TRBJ1-6; v_gene: TRBV7-2; CDR3aa: ASSLYRGQSPLH
j_gene: TRBJ2-7; v_gene: TRBV20-1; CDR3aa: SALVEAPYEQY
j_gene: TRBJ1-1; v_gene: TRBV7-9; CDR3aa: ASSLARGGHTEAF
j_gene: TRBJ1-3; v_gene: TRBV5-4; CDR3aa: ASSSPRGLGNTIY
j_gene: TRBJ1-2; v_gene: TRBV15; CDR3aa: ATSRDLLSSLTGQLGGYT
j_gene: TRBJ1-2; v_gene: TRBV10-3; CDR3aa: AISDPGGVDNYGYT
j_gene: TRBJ2-5; v_gene: TRBV6-6; CDR3aa: ASSVGGGGYQETQY
j_gene: TRBJ1-5; v_gene: TRBV2; CDR3aa: ASTGGSNQPQH
j_gene: TRBJ2-7; v_gene: TRBV5-1; CDR3aa: ASSWTSGDYEQY
j_gene: TRBJ2-2; v_gene: TRBV7-2; CDR3aa: ASSLQREWTGELF
j_gene: TRBJ1-1; v_gene: TRBV5-1; CDR3aa: ASSLRSTGNTEAF
j_gene: TRBJ2-7; v_gene: TRBV28; CDR3aa: ASSKTAYEQY
j_gene: TRBJ1-5; v_gene: TRBV5-6; CDR3aa: ASSPPGRGDQPQH
j_gene: TRBJ1-1; v_gene: TRBV9; CDR3aa: ASSVGDRPNTEAF
j_gene: TRBJ2-5; v_gene: TRBV5-1; CDR3aa: ASSLADGETQY
j_gene: TRBJ2-7; v_gene: TRBV10-3; CDR3aa: AISNAAGEQY
j_gene: TRBJ2-6; v_gene: TRBV7-2; CDR3aa: ASSSRLAGGSSSGANVLT
j_gene: TRBJ2-7; v_gene: TRBV29-1; CDR3aa: SVERGGSGYQGYEQY
j_gene: TRBJ2-5; v_gene: TRBV2; CDR3aa: ASTISAGYWETQY
j_gene: TRBJ1-2; v_gene: TRBV29-1; CDR3aa: SFAGGYYGYT
j_gene: TRBJ1-1; v_gene: TRBV7-2; CDR3aa: ASSFDRGGEAF
j_gene: TRBJ2-5; v_gene: TRBV19; CDR3aa: ASSMFQRGPSRETQY
j_gene: TRBJ1-1; v_gene: TRBV19; CDR3aa: ASSFGFIDSDLNTEAF
j_gene: TRBJ1-2; v_gene: TRBV14; CDR3aa: ASSHQGTLYGYT
j_gene: TRBJ1-6; v_gene: TRBV6-5; CDR3aa: ASSAKGVGSPLH
j_gene: TRBJ2-3; v_gene: TRBV7-6; CDR3aa: ASSQDLGQGVNTQY
j_gene: TRBJ2-5; v_gene: TRBV5-4; CDR3aa: ASSTRQGAWETQY
j_gene: TRBJ1-5; v_gene: TRBV5-1; CDR3aa: ASSSNRLLLAQH
j_gene: TRBJ2-5; v_gene: TRBV12-3/TRBV12-4; CDR3aa: ASSSQRELETQY
j_gene: TRBJ2-5; v_gene: TRBV7-6; CDR3aa: ASSISGPQETQY
j_gene: TRBJ1-2; v_gene: TRBV20-1; CDR3aa: SASRTGNYGYT
j_gene: TRBJ1-2; v_gene: TRBV6-1; CDR3aa: ASSTTGYNNYGYT
j_gene: TRBJ1-5; v_gene: TRBV24-1; CDR3aa: ATSDKGRGGNQPQH
j_gene: TRBJ2-7; v_gene: TRBV19; CDR3aa: ASSPGQFLEYEQY
j_gene: TRBJ2-7; v_gene: TRBV5-4; CDR3aa: ASSSPQLAYEQY
j_gene: TRBJ2-7; v_gene: TRBV12-5; CDR3aa: ASGLPLGQTYEQY
j_gene: TRBJ2-5; v_gene: TRBV29-1; CDR3aa: SVVGGGKETQY
j_gene: TRBJ1-2; v_gene: TRBV4-2; CDR3aa: ASSPLDREAGYT
j_gene: TRBJ1-5; v_gene: TRBV19; CDR3aa: ASSIEGGNQPQH